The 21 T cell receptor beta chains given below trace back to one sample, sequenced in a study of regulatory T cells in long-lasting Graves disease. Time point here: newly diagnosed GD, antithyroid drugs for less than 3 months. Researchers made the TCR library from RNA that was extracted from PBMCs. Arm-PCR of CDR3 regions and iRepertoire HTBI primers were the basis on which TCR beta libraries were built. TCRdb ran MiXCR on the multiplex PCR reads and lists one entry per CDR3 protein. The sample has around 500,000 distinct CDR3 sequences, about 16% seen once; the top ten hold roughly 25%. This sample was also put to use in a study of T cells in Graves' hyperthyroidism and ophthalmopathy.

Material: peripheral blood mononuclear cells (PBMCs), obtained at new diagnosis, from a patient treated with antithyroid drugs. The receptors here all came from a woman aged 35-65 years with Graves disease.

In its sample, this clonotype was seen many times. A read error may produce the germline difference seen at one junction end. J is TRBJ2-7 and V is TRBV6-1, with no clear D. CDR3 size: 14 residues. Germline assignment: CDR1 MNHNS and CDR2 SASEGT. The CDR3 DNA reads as TGTGCCAGCTGTGAGACATGGGCATCCTACGAGCAGTACTTC. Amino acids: CASCETWASYEQYF.

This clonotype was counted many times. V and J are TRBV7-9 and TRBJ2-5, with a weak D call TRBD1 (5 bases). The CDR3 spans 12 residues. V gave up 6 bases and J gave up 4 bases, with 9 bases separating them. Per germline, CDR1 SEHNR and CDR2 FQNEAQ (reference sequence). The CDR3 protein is CASRGRGETQYF. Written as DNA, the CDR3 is TGTGCCAGCAGGGGAAGGGGAGAGACCCAGTACTTC.

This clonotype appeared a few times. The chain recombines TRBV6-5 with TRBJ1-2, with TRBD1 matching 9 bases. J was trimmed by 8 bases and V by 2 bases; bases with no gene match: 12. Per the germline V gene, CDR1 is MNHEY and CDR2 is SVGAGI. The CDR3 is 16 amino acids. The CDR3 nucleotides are TGTGCCAGCAGTTACGGATCCGGACAGGGGCGCGTCGGCTACACCTTC. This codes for CASSYGSGQGRVGYTF.

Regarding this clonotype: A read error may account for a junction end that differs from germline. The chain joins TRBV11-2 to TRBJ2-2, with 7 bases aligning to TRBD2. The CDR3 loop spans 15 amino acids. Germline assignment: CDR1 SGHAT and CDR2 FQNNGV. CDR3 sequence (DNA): TGTGCCAGCAGCTTAGAGGTTTCGGGCGGCGGGGGGCTGTTTTTT. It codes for CASSLEVSGGGGLFF.

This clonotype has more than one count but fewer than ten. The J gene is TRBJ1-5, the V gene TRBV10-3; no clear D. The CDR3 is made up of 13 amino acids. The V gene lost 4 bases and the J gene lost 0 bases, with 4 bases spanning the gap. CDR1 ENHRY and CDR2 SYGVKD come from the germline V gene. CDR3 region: CAISGNSNQPQHF. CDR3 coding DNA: TGTGCCATCAGTGGCAATAGCAATCAGCCCCAGCATTTT.

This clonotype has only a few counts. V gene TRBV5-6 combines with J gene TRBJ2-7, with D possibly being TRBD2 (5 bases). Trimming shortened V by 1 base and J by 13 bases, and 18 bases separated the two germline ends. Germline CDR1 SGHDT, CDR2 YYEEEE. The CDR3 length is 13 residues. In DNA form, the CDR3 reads TGTGCCAGCAGCTTGACGGACTCCCAACCCCTCTACTTC. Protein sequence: CASSLTDSQPLYF.

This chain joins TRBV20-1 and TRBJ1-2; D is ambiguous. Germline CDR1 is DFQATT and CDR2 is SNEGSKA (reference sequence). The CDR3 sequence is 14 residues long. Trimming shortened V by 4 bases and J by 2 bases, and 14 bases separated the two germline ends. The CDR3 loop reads CSAITAEGNYGYTF. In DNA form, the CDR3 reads TGCAGTGCTATAACGGCGGAAGGGAACTATGGCTACACCTTC.

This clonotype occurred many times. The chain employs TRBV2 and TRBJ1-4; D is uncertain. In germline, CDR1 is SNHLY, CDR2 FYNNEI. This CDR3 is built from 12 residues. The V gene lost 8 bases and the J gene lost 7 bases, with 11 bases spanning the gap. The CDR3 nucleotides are TGTGCCAGCCAGCAGATAGGTGAAAAACTGTTTTTT. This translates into CASQQIGEKLFF.

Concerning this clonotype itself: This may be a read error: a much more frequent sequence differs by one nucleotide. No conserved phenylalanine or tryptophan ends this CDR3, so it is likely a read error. CDR3 sequence: CASSLAPGGADTQYL. The CDR3 nucleotides are TGTGCCAGCAGCTTAGCTCCCGGAGGGGCAGATACGCAGTATCTT. The chain combines TRBV7-3 with TRBJ2-3, with D tentatively TRBD2 (6 bases). The length of the CDR3 is 15 residues. Germline V lookup: CDR1 SGHTA, CDR2 FQGTGA. V gave up 2 bases and J gave up 4 bases, with 13 bases separating them.

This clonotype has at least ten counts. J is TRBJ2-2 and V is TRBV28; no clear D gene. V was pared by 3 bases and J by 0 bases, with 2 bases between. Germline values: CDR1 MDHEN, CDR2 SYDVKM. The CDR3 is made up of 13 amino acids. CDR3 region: CASSLPNTGELFF. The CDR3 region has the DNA TGTGCCAGCAGTTTGCCGAACACCGGGGAGCTGTTTTTT.

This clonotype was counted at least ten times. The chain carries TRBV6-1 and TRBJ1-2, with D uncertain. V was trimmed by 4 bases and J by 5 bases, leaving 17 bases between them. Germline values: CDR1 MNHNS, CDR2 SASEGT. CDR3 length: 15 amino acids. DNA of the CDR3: TGTGCCAGCAGTGCGGCGGGCGCGGCCTCATATGGCTACACCTTC. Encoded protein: CASSAAGAASYGYTF.

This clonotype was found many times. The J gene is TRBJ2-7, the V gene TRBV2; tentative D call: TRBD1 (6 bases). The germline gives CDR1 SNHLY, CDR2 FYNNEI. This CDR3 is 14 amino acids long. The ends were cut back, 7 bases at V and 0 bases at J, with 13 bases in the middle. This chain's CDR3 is CASKDRFGSYEQYF. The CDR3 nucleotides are TGTGCCAGCAAAGACAGGTTTGGCTCCTACGAGCAGTACTTC. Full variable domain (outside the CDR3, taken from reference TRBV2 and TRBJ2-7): EPEVTQTPSHQVTQMGQEVILRCVPISNHLYFYWYRQILGQKVEFLVSFYNNEISEKSEIFDDQFSVERPDGSNFTLKIRSTKLEDSAMYFCASKDRFGSYEQYFGPGTRLTVT.

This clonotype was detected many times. The CDR3 nucleotides are TGTGCCAGCAGAAAGGGACAGGGGACCTACGAGCAGTACTTC. Translated, it gives CASRKGQGTYEQYF. The V and J genes are TRBV27 and TRBJ2-7, with 10 bases that match TRBD1. The germline gives CDR1 MNHEY, CDR2 SMNVEV (reference sequence). The CDR3 consists of 14 residues. Unmatched junction bases numbered 4, after V lost 6 bases and J lost 2 bases.

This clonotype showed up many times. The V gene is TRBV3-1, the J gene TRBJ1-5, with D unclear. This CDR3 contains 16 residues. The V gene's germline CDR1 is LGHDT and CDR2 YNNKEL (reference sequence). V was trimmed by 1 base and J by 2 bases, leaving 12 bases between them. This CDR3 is CASSQAGVAGNQPQHF. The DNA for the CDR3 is TGTGCCAGCAGCCAAGCCGGTGTAGCAGGCAATCAGCCCCAGCATTTT.

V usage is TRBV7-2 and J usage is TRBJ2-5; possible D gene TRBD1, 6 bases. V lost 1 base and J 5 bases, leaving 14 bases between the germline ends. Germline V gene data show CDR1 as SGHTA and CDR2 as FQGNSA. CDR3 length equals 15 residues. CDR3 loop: CASSLVGGEGETQYF. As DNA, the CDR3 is TGTGCCAGCAGCTTAGTTGGGGGCGAGGGGGAGACCCAGTACTTC.

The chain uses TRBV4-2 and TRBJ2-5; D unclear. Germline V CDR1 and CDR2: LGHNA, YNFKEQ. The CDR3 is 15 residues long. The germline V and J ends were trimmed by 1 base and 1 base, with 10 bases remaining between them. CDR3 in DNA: TGTGCCAGCAGCCAAGGGGGTACCCTCCAAGAGACCCAGTACTTC. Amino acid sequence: CASSQGGTLQETQYF.

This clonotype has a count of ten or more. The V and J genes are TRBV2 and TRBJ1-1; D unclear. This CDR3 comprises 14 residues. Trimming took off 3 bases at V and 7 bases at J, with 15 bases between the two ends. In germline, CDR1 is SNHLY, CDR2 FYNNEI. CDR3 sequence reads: CASSDDGLAGEAFF. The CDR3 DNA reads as TGTGCCAGCAGTGATGACGGTTTAGCGGGTGAAGCTTTCTTT. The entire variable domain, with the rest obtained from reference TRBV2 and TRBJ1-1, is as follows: EPEVTQTPSHQVTQMGQEVILRCVPISNHLYFYWYRQILGQKVEFLVSFYNNEISEKSEIFDDQFSVERPDGSNFTLKIRSTKLEDSAMYFCASSDDGLAGEAFFGQGTRLTVV.

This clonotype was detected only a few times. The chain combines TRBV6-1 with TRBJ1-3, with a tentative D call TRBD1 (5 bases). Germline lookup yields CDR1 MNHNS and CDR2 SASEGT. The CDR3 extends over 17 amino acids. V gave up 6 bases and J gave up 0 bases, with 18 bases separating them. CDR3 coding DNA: TGTGCCAGCAGCCGTTTCGGGGACGGCTCCTCTGGAAACACCATATATTTT. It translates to CASSRFGDGSSGNTIYF.

DNA of the CDR3: TGCAGTGCTAGAGGAACCCGAAGTTACAATGAGCAGTACTTC. Its translation: CSARGTRSYNEQYF. This sequence joins TRBV20-1 and TRBJ2-4; unclear D gene. The V gene lost 1 base and the J gene lost 13 bases, with 20 bases spanning the gap. This CDR3 comprises 14 residues. The germline V gene has CDR1 DFQATT and CDR2 SNEGSKA (reference sequence).

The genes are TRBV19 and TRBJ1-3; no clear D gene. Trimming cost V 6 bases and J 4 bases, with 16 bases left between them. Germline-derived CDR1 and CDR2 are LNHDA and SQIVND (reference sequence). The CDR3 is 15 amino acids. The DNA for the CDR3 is TGTGCCAGTAGCCTATCCTGGCGTACCGGAAACACCATATATTTT. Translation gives CASSLSWRTGNTIYF.

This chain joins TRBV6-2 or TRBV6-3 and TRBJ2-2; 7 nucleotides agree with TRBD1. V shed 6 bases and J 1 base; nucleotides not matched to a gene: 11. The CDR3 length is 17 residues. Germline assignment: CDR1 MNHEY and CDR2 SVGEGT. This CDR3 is CASSRLGGIQNTGELFF. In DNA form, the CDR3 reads TGTGCCAGCAGCCGCTTAGGGGGCATACAGAACACCGGGGAGCTGTTTTTT.